This T cell receptor (beta chain) emerged from a study of OX40 agonist ivuxolimab in advanced cancers. Deletions cut 1 base from V and 5 bases from J, with 12 bases between. The germline gives CDR1 SGHTA, CDR2 FQGTGA. The CDR3 sequence is 15 residues long. Assay used: immunoSEQ multiplex PCR; TCRdb lists only in-frame clones, some missing. This sample yields some 11,000 clones, of which over 60% are seen a single time; about 19% belongs to the top ten. Sequenced material: CD4+ or CD8+ T cells sorted from blood, taken in a trial of the OX40 agonist ivuxolimab. This TCR was sampled from an adult with an advanced solid tumor such as melanoma, head and neck, liver or kidney cancer. The J gene is TRBJ2-1, the V gene TRBV7-3; D gene uncertain. Written as DNA, the CDR3 is TGTGCCAGCAGCTTAAATGGTATACAGAACAATGAGCAGTTCTTC. The encoded protein is CASSLNGIQNNEQFF.